The T cell receptor beta chain described here comes from a study of graft-versus-host responses after intestinal transplantation. This clone was detected only once. Its target is not known. TCRdb's table, derived via immunoSEQ multiplex PCR, lists solely in-frame clones and lacks some. The data contain fewer than 120,000 clones, around 95% of them seen just once; the ten biggest clones take up about 0.51%. The CDR3 is made up of 11 amino acids. Germline CDR1 SQVTM, CDR2 ANQGSEA. V was pared by 4 bases and J by 2 bases, with 6 bases between. J is TRBJ2-7 and V is TRBV29-1, with D uncertain. The TCR comes from a human donor who received an intestinal transplant. The material was unstimulated CD8+ T cells sorted from spleen or lymph node cells, obtained before intestinal transplant. As DNA, the CDR3 is TGCAGCGTTGCCAGTGCCTACGAGCAGTACTTC. This codes for CSVASAYEQYF.